This TCR beta chain emerged from a study of T-cell memory formation after mild COVID-19. Overall study results and limits: Specificity for SARS-CoV-2 was not confirmed among the second-wave clones peaking on day 37. The study found contracting CD4+ clones mainly in CM and EM and contracting CD8+ clones in EMRA.

Germline-derived CDR1 and CDR2 are SQVTM and ANQGSEA. The CDR3 extends over 16 amino acids. V lost 4 bases and J lost 0, with 13 bases in between. This clonotype was seen only a few times. Its specificity is unknown. In TCRdb, the 5' RACE reads were re-called with MiXCR into one record per CDR3 protein. The sample includes roughly 500,000 distinct CDR3 sequences, around 21% seen only once; the top ten take around an eighth. The TCR sequence derives from an adult woman who had mild COVID-19 (a few samples of this study predate the infection). Cell type and time point are not known. The V gene is TRBV29-1, the J gene TRBJ2-6, with a tentative D call TRBD2 (5 bases). Sequencing was performed on PBMCs or a T cell subset sorted from them (not recorded which). The CDR3 bases are TGCAGCGTTGCAAGCGGTACCTACTCTGGGGCCAACGTCCTGACTTTC. Its protein is CSVASGTYSGANVLTF.